Presented here are 25 T cell receptor beta chains from one specimen sequenced in a study of T cell responses to AZD1222 COVID-19 vaccine (dated by TCRdb to 2020 to 2022). The method was the immunoSEQ multiplex PCR assay. Sourced from immuneACCESS, this table was stored by TCRdb with only in-frame sequences that have V and J called. A share of the clones is absent; for the studies checked, an unresolved V gene accounts for under half, and the remainder has no known explanation. Across this sample there are 130,000 or so clones, with over 90% seen only once. The leading ten clones occupy roughly 5.4% of the sample. The time point label here, explained by the study, means: baseline before first vaccination. The sample was peripheral blood, taken on day 0 of AZD1222 vaccination. Receptors were obtained from an adult in good health.

This chain links TRBV18 with TRBJ1-2, with unresolved D. This CDR3 is built from 13 residues. V lost 6 bases and J lost 4, with 12 bases in between. The germline V gene encodes CDR1 KGHSH and CDR2 LQKENI. CDR3: CASSPDTGYGYTF. In DNA form, the CDR3 reads TGTGCCAGCTCCCCTGACACGGGCTATGGCTACACCTTC.

This chain joins TRBV10-3 and TRBJ2-1; D unresolved. V lost 0 bases, J lost 9 bases, and 9 bases lay in between. This CDR3 has 13 residues. CDR1 is ENHRY and CDR2 is SYGVKD in the germline V gene. CDR3: CAISESTSREQFF. The CDR3 DNA reads TGTGCCATCAGTGAGTCCACCTCCCGTGAGCAGTTCTTC.

This clone occurred a few times. V gene TRBV3-1 (or the pseudogene TRBV3-2) combines with J gene TRBJ1-3; TRBD1 might be the D (5 bases). V was pared by 4 bases and J by 2 bases, with 15 bases between. Looked up from germline, CDR1 is LGHDT and CDR2 is YNNKEL (reference sequence). The CDR3 is 16 residues long. The CDR3 loop reads CASSLKTGAPGNTIYF. CDR3 bases: TGTGCCAGCAGCCTAAAGACTGGGGCCCCTGGAAACACCATATATTTT.

This sequence joins TRBV25-1 and TRBJ1-2, with D possibly matching TRBD1 (6 bases). Germline V gives CDR1 MGHDK, CDR2 SYGVNS. Trimming removed 5 bases at V and 4 bases at J, with 11 bases between. This CDR3 is built from 13 residues. Written as DNA, the CDR3 is TGTGCCAGCAGTACAAGGACAGTCTATGGCTACACCTTC. Protein product: CASSTRTVYGYTF.

The V call is TRBV5-4, the J call TRBJ2-1; 7 bases are a match to TRBD1. CDR3 length: 13 residues. The trim removed 1 base at V and 15 bases at J, leaving 10 bases unmatched. The germline V gene encodes CDR1 SGHNT and CDR2 YYREEE (reference sequence). CDR3 sequence reads: CASSLTGNRGGFF. DNA for the CDR3: TGTGCCAGCAGCTTGACCGGGAACAGGGGCGGGTTCTTC.

J is TRBJ1-3 and V is TRBV27, with TRBD1 matching 7 bases. The germline V gene has CDR1 MNHEY and CDR2 SMNVEV (reference sequence). Losses at the gene ends were 0 bases for V and 3 bases for J; bases not matched to a gene: 2. This CDR3 spans 15 amino acids. DNA for the CDR3: TGTGCCAGCAGTTTATCCCGGACAGGTGGAAACACCATATATTTT. Its protein product is CASSLSRTGGNTIYF.

The chain uses TRBV15 and TRBJ2-1, with 12 bases identical to TRBD2. The germline V gene has CDR1 LNHNV and CDR2 YYDKDF (reference sequence). This CDR3 comprises 16 residues. V shed 1 base and J 4 bases; nucleotides not matched to a gene: 2. CDR3 amino acids: CATSRGTSGAYNEQFF. CDR3 DNA sequence: TGTGCCACCAGCAGAGGGACTAGCGGGGCATACAATGAGCAGTTCTTC.

This clone was observed a handful of times. Here the CDR3 reads CASSSVWGGNTIYF. CDR3 sequence (DNA): TGTGCCAGCAGTTCGGTATGGGGTGGAAACACCATATATTTT. This rearrangement joins TRBV28 to TRBJ1-3; D ambiguous. Trimming pared 4 bases from V and 3 bases from J, leaving 10 bases between. CDR3 length: 14 residues. Germline values: CDR1 MDHEN, CDR2 SYDVKM.

The chain has TRBV5-6 and TRBJ1-1; D unresolved. Trimming removed 0 bases from V and 0 bases from J, with 9 bases in between. CDR3 length: 15 residues. The germline CDR1 and CDR2 sequences are SGHDT and YYEEEE. The CDR3 region is CASSLVGNMNTEAFF. The CDR3 bases are TGTGCCAGCAGCTTGGTGGGGAACATGAACACTGAAGCTTTCTTT.

This clone has a single count. This chain uses TRBV6-2 or TRBV6-3 with TRBJ1-5; TRBD1 matches at 8 bases. Germline V lookup: CDR1 MNHEY, CDR2 SVGEGT. The CDR3 extends over 16 amino acids. Losses at the gene ends were 0 bases for V and 4 bases for J; bases not matched to a gene: 5. This chain's CDR3 is CASSYSTGDWNQPQHF. As DNA, the CDR3 is TGTGCCAGCAGTTACTCGACAGGGGATTGGAATCAGCCCCAGCATTTT.

The rearrangement links TRBV5-4 to TRBJ1-2; D not resolved. CDR3 length: 13 residues. The V and J ends lost 0 bases and 1 base respectively, with 4 bases between them. Germline V CDR1 and CDR2: SGHNT, YYREEE (reference sequence). The CDR3 reads CASSLEDNYGYTF. CDR3 DNA: TGTGCCAGCAGCTTGGAGGATAACTATGGCTACACCTTC.

The chain combines TRBV12-3 or TRBV12-4 with TRBJ1-5; the D is unclear. This CDR3 comprises 13 residues. V lost 1 base and J 6 bases, leaving 7 bases between the germline ends. The CDR3 DNA follows: TGTGCCAGCAGTTTAGAGCTGGGTCAGCCCCAGCATTTT. It codes for CASSLELGQPQHF.

The chain links TRBV29-1 to TRBJ2-1; 8 bases are a match to TRBD1. Trimming took 3 bases from V and 9 from J; bases not matched to a gene: 10. This CDR3 is 14 amino acids long. Germline V gene data show CDR1 as SQVTM and CDR2 as ANQGSEA. The CDR3 region is CSVDPGTGKVEQFF. For the CDR3, the DNA is TGCAGCGTTGACCCTGGGACAGGAAAAGTTGAGCAGTTCTTC.

J is TRBJ1-1 and V is TRBV12-3 or TRBV12-4; D ambiguous. The CDR3 extends over 13 amino acids. Trimming took 0 bases from V and 1 from J, leaving 3 bases between them. The CDR3 DNA follows: TGTGCCAGCAGTTTAGCGGGGAACACTGAAGCTTTCTTT. Translated: CASSLAGNTEAFF.

The rearrangement uses TRBV27 and TRBJ2-1; the match to TRBD2 covers 9 bases. CDR1 is MNHEY, CDR2 SMNVEV, per germline (reference sequence). V lost 3 bases, J lost 8 bases, and 17 bases stayed unmatched. The CDR3 extends over 18 amino acids. CDR3 nucleotides: TGTGCCAGCAGTTTTATTTCGGGGGTTAGCGGGAGTTCGGATGAGCAGTTCTTC. It specifies CASSFISGVSGSSDEQFF.

The chain is built from TRBV5-1 and TRBJ2-2; the match to TRBD2 covers 7 bases. The CDR3 runs to 20 residues. V dropped 4 bases and J dropped 5; count of bases not matched to a gene: 23. Germline loops: CDR1 SGHRS, CDR2 YFSETQ. The CDR3 region has the DNA TGCGCCAGCAGCCCGGGCGGCCGGGGGACTACCCTCTTCCGGACCGGGGAGCTGTTTTTT. This translates into CASSPGGRGTTLFRTGELFF.

In this sample, this clone turned up once. This sequence joins TRBV7-2 and TRBJ2-1; D is unclear. This CDR3 has 13 amino acids. Germline V gene data show CDR1 as SGHTA and CDR2 as FQGNSA. Trimming took off 5 bases at V and 12 bases at J, with 17 bases between the two ends. The CDR3 loop reads CASSLDSLKGQFF. The CDR3 nucleotides are TGTGCCAGCAGCCTAGACTCCCTTAAGGGGCAGTTCTTC. Filled out from reference TRBV7-2 and TRBJ2-1, the complete variable domain reads GAGVSQSPSNKVTEKGKDVELRCDPISGHTALYWYRQSLGQGLEFLIYFQGNSAPDKSGLPSDRFSAERTGGSVSTLTIQRTQQEDSAVYLCASSLDSLKGQFFGPGTRLTVL.

The V and J genes are TRBV5-6 and TRBJ1-3; D is ambiguous. This CDR3 region has 13 residues. Per the germline V gene, CDR1 is SGHDT and CDR2 is YYEEEE. V was pared by 3 bases and J by 7 bases, with 11 bases between. As DNA, the CDR3 is TGTGCCAGCAGCTCGAGGAGAGTCAACACCATATATTTT. Translation gives CASSSRRVNTIYF.

V is TRBV7-2 and J is TRBJ1-1; no firm D call. Germline CDR1 SGHTA, CDR2 FQGNSA. Trimming took 2 bases from V and 9 from J, leaving 16 bases between them. CDR3 length: 14 amino acids. CDR3 DNA: TGTGCCAGCAGCTTAACCTACGGGGTGGGTCAAGCTTTCTTT. Its translation is CASSLTYGVGQAFF.

The rearrangement joins TRBV19 to TRBJ1-2; 9 bases match TRBD1. Germline assignment: CDR1 LNHDA and CDR2 SQIVND (reference sequence). The CDR3 is 14 amino acids. Trimming took 6 bases from V and 6 from J; bases not matched to a gene: 8. The CDR3, as DNA: TGTGCCAGTAGAGCAGCAAACAGGGGGCATGGCTACACCTTC. It specifies CASRAANRGHGYTF.

This chain links TRBV7-2 with TRBJ2-3; 12 bases match TRBD2. Trimming cost V 5 bases and J 4 bases; bases outside gene matches: 7. The CDR3 runs to 16 residues. Germline CDR1 and CDR2: SGHTA and FQGNSA. DNA for the CDR3: TGTGCCAGCAGCGTTACCCGGACTAGCGGGGCAGATACGCAGTATTTT. It translates to CASSVTRTSGADTQYF.

The chain uses TRBV27 and TRBJ1-4; D might be TRBD1 (6 bases). With 0 bases removed from V and 0 bases from J, the gap between germline ends came to 20 bases. CDR3 size: 20 residues. Germline V gene lookup returns CDR1 MNHEY and CDR2 SMNVEV (reference sequence). The CDR3 coding sequence is TGTGCCAGCAGTTTATCGTCAATAGGGGGACGAGGATCAACTAATGAAAAACTGTTTTTT. It yields the protein CASSLSSIGGRGSTNEKLFF.

The rearrangement uses TRBV6-5 and TRBJ2-3, with TRBD2 matching 7 bases. The CDR3 loop spans 14 amino acids. CDR1 and CDR2 (germline): MNHEY, SVGAGI. With V trimmed by 10 bases and J by 0 bases, 7 bases remained unmatched. CDR3 loop: CATHSSGSTDTQYF. CDR3 bases: TGTGCCACACACAGTAGCGGGAGCACAGATACGCAGTATTTT.

The J gene is TRBJ1-5, the V gene TRBV5-1; D possibly corresponds to TRBD1 (6 bases). This CDR3 is 13 amino acids long. CDR1 SGHRS and CDR2 YFSETQ come from the germline V gene. Trimming cost V 5 bases and J 4 bases, with 10 bases left between them. The chain's CDR3 is CASRRDTNQPQHF. The CDR3 DNA is TGCGCCAGCAGGAGGGACACTAATCAGCCCCAGCATTTT.

DNA of the CDR3: TGCGCCAGCAGCACAGGGGGGAGCACTGAAGCTTTCTTT. Protein: CASSTGGSTEAFF. The V gene is TRBV5-1, the J gene TRBJ1-1; 8 bases are a match to TRBD1. There are 13 residues in the CDR3. Germline CDR1 reads SGHRS; CDR2 reads YFSETQ. J was trimmed by 4 bases and V by 4 bases; bases with no gene match: 3. The whole variable domain, remainder taken from reference TRBV5-1 and TRBJ1-1, is KAGVTQTPRYLIKTRGQQVTLSCSPISGHRSVSWYQQTPGQGLQFLFEYFSETQRNKGNFPGRFSGRQFSNSRSEMNVSTLELGDSALYLCASSTGGSTEAFFGQGTRLTVV.